These 10 T cell receptor beta chains were sequenced from one sample in a study of blood T cell repertoires in COVID-19. Method: immunoSEQ multiplex PCR; TCRdb's copy keeps in-frame clones and lacks some. The sample lists about 220,000 clones, 82% occurring once. What was sequenced was PBMCs or T cells enriched from blood (not recorded which). All receptors come from a woman aged 60-70 years who had recovered from COVID-19.

The V gene is TRBV7-8, the J gene TRBJ2-3; 12 bases are shared with TRBD1. In germline, CDR1 is SGHVS, CDR2 FQNEAQ. Trimming removed 8 bases from V and 2 bases from J; junction bases left unmatched: 5. CDR3 length equals 15 residues. In DNA, the CDR3 is TGTGCCAGCCGGGGACAGGGGGCCTACACAGATACGCAGTATTTT. Encoded protein: CASRGQGAYTDTQYF.

About this clone itself: Different DNA sequences within this sample yield the same CDR3. V and J are TRBV6-5 and TRBJ1-2, with 9 nucleotides matching TRBD1. Germline CDR1 and CDR2: MNHEY and SVGAGI. This CDR3 is 15 amino acids long. V lost 0 bases, J lost 4 bases, and 3 bases stayed unmatched. CDR3 loop: CASSYSTGGGYGYTF. The CDR3 DNA sequence: TGTGCCAGCAGTTACTCCACAGGGGGCGGCTATGGCTACACCTTC.

The chain links TRBV4-1 to TRBJ2-1, with 9 bases lining up with TRBD2. J gave up 0 bases and V 0 bases, and 0 bases lay outside the gene matches. The CDR3 is 16 residues long. CDR1 is MGHRA and CDR2 is YSYEKL in the germline V gene. The CDR3 DNA reads as TGCGCCAGCAGCCAAGATAGCGGGAGCTCCTACAATGAGCAGTTCTTC. This gives the protein CASSQDSGSSYNEQFF.

In its sample, this clone was seen once. The chain combines TRBV20-1 with TRBJ1-6; no clear D. Germline-derived CDR1 and CDR2 are DFQATT and SNEGSKA (reference sequence). The CDR3 totals 13 residues. The V end lost 3 bases, the J end lost 7 bases, and 10 bases lay between the germline ends. The CDR3 sequence: CSASDRENSPLHF. The CDR3 DNA follows: TGCAGTGCTAGTGATCGAGAGAATTCACCCCTCCACTTT.

This clone appeared a few times. V and J are TRBV6-5 and TRBJ1-5; no clear D. Germline CDR1 and CDR2: MNHEY and SVGAGI. The V end lost 6 bases, the J end lost 1 base, and 10 bases lay between the germline ends. This CDR3 is 14 amino acids long. DNA for the CDR3: TGTGCCAGCAGGAGGACTGGCAGCAATCAGCCCCAGCATTTT. As protein: CASRRTGSNQPQHF.

The rearrangement links TRBV3-1 (or the pseudogene TRBV3-2) to TRBJ1-2; tentative D call: TRBD1 (5 bases). Trimming took 4 bases from V and 1 from J, leaving 10 bases between them. The CDR3 covers 14 residues. Germline CDR1 reads LGHDT; CDR2 reads YNNKEL (reference sequence). The chain's CDR3 is CASSLREDNYGYTF. The CDR3, as DNA: TGTGCCAGCAGCCTCAGGGAGGATAACTATGGCTACACCTTC.

V gene TRBV11-3 combines with J gene TRBJ2-1, with D perhaps TRBD2 (5 bases). The V end lost 3 bases, the J end lost 6 bases, and 9 bases lay between the germline ends. The CDR3 extends over 13 amino acids. Germline CDR1 is SGHNT and CDR2 is YENEEA. The CDR3 nucleotides read TGTGCCAGCAGCTTGGCTACTAGCAATGAGCAGTTCTTC. This gives the protein CASSLATSNEQFF.

The chain combines TRBV24-1 with TRBJ1-6, with a possible D match to TRBD1 (6 bases). The CDR3 spans 15 residues. Germline CDR1 and CDR2: KGHDR and SFDVKD. Trimming cost V 4 bases and J 10 bases, with 16 bases left between them. As DNA, the CDR3 is TGTGCCACCAGTGAGGACAGACTTCAGGGGTCACCCCTCCACTTT. Residues: CATSEDRLQGSPLHF.

This clone was picked up a small number of times. J is TRBJ1-1 and V is TRBV5-1; a possible D gene is TRBD1 (5 bases). There are 14 residues in the CDR3. Germline loops: CDR1 SGHRS, CDR2 YFSETQ. V was shortened by 6 bases and J by 2 bases, with 14 bases between the two germline ends. CDR3 nucleotides: TGCGCCAGCAACTTAGACAGCCAAAACACTGAAGCTTTCTTT. Protein sequence: CASNLDSQNTEAFF.

This chain uses TRBV2 with TRBJ1-1; TRBD1 might be the D (5 bases). The CDR3 totals 13 residues. CDR1 SNHLY and CDR2 FYNNEI come from the germline V gene. V lost 5 bases to trimming and J lost 3 bases, with 10 bases between them. The chain's CDR3 is CASSSIGDTEAFF. Here the CDR3 DNA reads TGTGCCAGCAGTTCAATAGGGGACACTGAAGCTTTCTTT.